Below, 16 T cell receptor beta chains from the same sample are listed, as sequenced in a study of OX40 agonist ivuxolimab in advanced cancers. Sequenced by immunoSEQ multiplex PCR; TCRdb stores in-frame clones only, minus some. This sample has approximately 46,000 clones, with over 70% found just once. Sequenced material: CD4+ or CD8+ T cells sorted from blood, taken in a trial of the OX40 agonist ivuxolimab. These receptors were taken from an adult with an advanced solid tumor such as melanoma, head and neck, liver or kidney cancer.

This CDR3 reads CASSSRLAKNIQYF. CDR3 DNA sequence: TGTGCCAGCAGCTCTAGACTAGCCAAAAACATTCAGTACTTC. The chain couples TRBV11-2 to TRBJ2-4; D gene unclear. With 4 bases removed from V and 0 bases from J, the gap between germline ends came to 7 bases. From germline, CDR1 is SGHAT and CDR2 FQNNGV. CDR3 length: 14 residues.

The V gene is TRBV11-2, the J gene TRBJ2-7; TRBD1 or TRBD2 may be the D gene (5 bases each). V lost 6 bases and J 3 bases, leaving 12 bases between the germline ends. Germline CDR1 reads SGHAT; CDR2 reads FQNNGV. The CDR3 contains 13 residues. The CDR3 loop is CASSKGRNYEQYF. The CDR3 bases are TGTGCCAGCAGTAAGGGACGGAACTACGAGCAGTACTTC. Drawing the rest from reference TRBV11-2 and TRBJ2-7, the complete variable domain is EAGVAQSPRYKIIEKRQSVAFWCNPISGHATLYWYQQILGQGPKLLIQFQNNGVVDDSQLPKDRFSAERLKGVDSTLKIQPAKLEDSAVYLCASSKGRNYEQYFGPGTRLTVT.

This rearrangement joins TRBV6-5 to TRBJ2-2; TRBD1 is a possible D gene (6 bases). V shed 6 bases and J shed 6 bases, with 14 bases lying between them. Germline loops: CDR1 MNHEY, CDR2 SVGAGI. The CDR3 totals 14 residues. The CDR3 DNA reads TGTGCCAGCAGGATGAACAGGGCTCCCGGGGAGCTGTTTTTT. Its translation: CASRMNRAPGELFF.

The chain links TRBV7-9 to TRBJ1-5, with a weak D call TRBD1 (6 bases). V gave up 5 bases and J gave up 6 bases, with 14 bases separating them. The germline V gene has CDR1 SEHNR and CDR2 FQNEAQ (reference sequence). The CDR3 runs to 14 residues. CDR3: CASSRGGGPQPQHF. In DNA form, the CDR3 reads TGTGCCAGCAGCCGCGGGGGGGGCCCTCAGCCCCAGCATTTT.

J is TRBJ1-1 and V is TRBV18, with 7 positions matching TRBD1. The CDR3 is 13 amino acids. V lost 2 bases and J lost 8; bases outside the gene matches: 5. The germline CDR1 and CDR2 sequences are KGHSH and LQKENI. The chain's CDR3 is CASSPGTAREAFF. In DNA, the CDR3 is TGTGCCAGCTCACCAGGGACAGCGAGGGAAGCTTTCTTT.

The rearrangement joins TRBV29-1 to TRBJ2-7, with 9 nucleotides matching TRBD2. Germline CDR1 SQVTM, CDR2 ANQGSEA. The length of the CDR3 is 14 residues. The ends lost 3 bases at V and 6 bases at J; junction bases unmatched: 9. The CDR3 here is CSVEGGSGSTEQYF. CDR3 DNA sequence: TGCAGCGTTGAGGGCGGTAGCGGGAGCACCGAGCAGTACTTC.

This clone showed up just once. The gene calls are TRBV11-1 and TRBJ1-4, with D tentatively TRBD1 (5 bases). The length of the CDR3 is 11 residues. With 5 bases removed from V and 10 bases from J, the gap between germline ends came to 8 bases. Germline CDR1 is SGHAT and CDR2 is FQDESV (reference sequence). The CDR3: CASSTTGKLFF. The DNA for the CDR3 is TGTGCCAGCAGCACTACAGGAAAACTGTTTTTT. Looking up the rest from reference TRBV11-1 and TRBJ1-4 gives the full variable domain: EAEVAQSPRYKITEKSQAVAFWCDPISGHATLYWYRQILGQGPELLVQFQDESVVDDSQLPKDRFSAERLKGVDSTLKIQPAELGDSAMYLCASSTTGKLFFGSGTQLSVL.

The rearrangement uses TRBV2 and TRBJ1-1; 8 bases line up with TRBD1. The germline CDR1 and CDR2 sequences are SNHLY and FYNNEI. The CDR3 runs 14 residues. J was trimmed by 5 bases and V by 1 base; bases with no gene match: 3. In DNA, the CDR3 is TGTGCCAGCAGTGAAGGACAGGGGAGGACTGAAGCTTTCTTT. Encoded protein: CASSEGQGRTEAFF.

This clone has only one observation. The J gene is TRBJ2-5, the V gene TRBV7-9; D possibly corresponds to TRBD1 (5 bases). The CDR3 contains 13 residues. Trimming cost V 2 bases and J 5 bases, with 9 bases left between them. Looked up from germline, CDR1 is SEHNR and CDR2 is FQNEAQ (reference sequence). CDR3 protein: CASSLSGQETQYF. In DNA, the CDR3 is TGTGCCAGCAGCTTATCAGGGCAGGAGACCCAGTACTTC.

The chain employs TRBV27 and TRBJ2-1; tentatively, D is TRBD1 (6 bases). The CDR3 consists of 17 residues. Trimming took off 1 base at V and 7 bases at J, with 20 bases between the two ends. Germline V CDR1 and CDR2: MNHEY, SMNVEV (reference sequence). CDR3 nucleotides: TGTGCCAGCAGTTTATTAGAGGCAGCCTCAAGGGGGAATGAGCAGTTCTTC. Translating gives CASSLLEAASRGNEQFF.

This chain uses TRBV15 with TRBJ1-1; no reliable D call. This CDR3 contains 12 residues. The V and J ends lost 0 bases and 5 bases respectively, with 4 bases between them. Germline-derived CDR1 and CDR2 are LNHNV and YYDKDF (reference sequence). For the CDR3, the DNA is TGTGCCACCAGCAGAGATCGGACTGAAGCTTTCTTT. It translates to CATSRDRTEAFF. The whole variable domain, remainder taken from reference TRBV15 and TRBJ1-1, is DAMVIQNPRYQVTQFGKPVTLSCSQTLNHNVMYWYQQKSSQAPKLLFHYYDKDFNNEADTPDNFQSRRPNTSFCFLDIRSPGLGDTAMYLCATSRDRTEAFFGQGTRLTVV.

The chain combines TRBV18 with TRBJ2-7; 9 bases map to TRBD1. Trimming took 3 bases from V and 5 from J; bases not matched to a gene: 11. Germline-derived CDR1 and CDR2 are KGHSH and LQKENI. The CDR3 loop spans 16 amino acids. The CDR3 reads CASSPPGTGFVHEQYF. The CDR3 DNA reads as TGTGCCAGCTCACCTCCCGGGACAGGGTTCGTCCACGAGCAGTACTTC.

J is TRBJ2-3 and V is TRBV2; TRBD1 agrees at 9 bases. With 2 bases clipped from V and 3 bases from J, the junction kept 6 bases outside the gene matches. CDR1 is SNHLY and CDR2 is FYNNEI in the germline V gene. There are 16 residues in the CDR3. The CDR3 spells CASSELTGTGTDTQYF. CDR3 DNA sequence: TGTGCCAGCAGTGAACTAACCGGGACAGGGACAGATACGCAGTATTTT.

The chain recombines TRBV19 with TRBJ1-1; D is uncertain. CDR3 length: 16 amino acids. Germline V gene sequence: CDR1 LNHDA, CDR2 SQIVND (reference sequence). V dropped 6 bases and J dropped 4 bases, with 21 bases sitting between them. The CDR3 region has the DNA TGTGCCAGTAGCAAGGGTCGGTCCGGACGGGGCACTGAAGCTTTCTTT. It specifies CASSKGRSGRGTEAFF.

The J gene is TRBJ1-2, the V gene TRBV5-1; D unresolved. Looked up from germline, CDR1 is SGHRS and CDR2 is YFSETQ. The CDR3 consists of 13 residues. V lost 0 bases to trimming and J lost 4 bases, with 7 bases between them. CDR3: CASSLVGSYGYTF. The CDR3 DNA sequence: TGCGCCAGCAGCTTGGTAGGGTCCTATGGCTACACCTTC. The whole variable domain, filled in from reference TRBV5-1 and TRBJ1-2, reads KAGVTQTPRYLIKTRGQQVTLSCSPISGHRSVSWYQQTPGQGLQFLFEYFSETQRNKGNFPGRFSGRQFSNSRSEMNVSTLELGDSALYLCASSLVGSYGYTFGSGTRLTVV.

The rearrangement uses TRBV7-8 and TRBJ2-7; D gene uncertain. Per the germline V gene, CDR1 is SGHVS and CDR2 is FQNEAQ. V was shortened by 2 bases and J by 3 bases, with 8 bases between the two germline ends. This CDR3 has 13 residues. The CDR3 loop is CASSLLPLYEQYF. CDR3 sequence (DNA): TGTGCCAGCAGCTTACTCCCCCTCTACGAGCAGTACTTC.